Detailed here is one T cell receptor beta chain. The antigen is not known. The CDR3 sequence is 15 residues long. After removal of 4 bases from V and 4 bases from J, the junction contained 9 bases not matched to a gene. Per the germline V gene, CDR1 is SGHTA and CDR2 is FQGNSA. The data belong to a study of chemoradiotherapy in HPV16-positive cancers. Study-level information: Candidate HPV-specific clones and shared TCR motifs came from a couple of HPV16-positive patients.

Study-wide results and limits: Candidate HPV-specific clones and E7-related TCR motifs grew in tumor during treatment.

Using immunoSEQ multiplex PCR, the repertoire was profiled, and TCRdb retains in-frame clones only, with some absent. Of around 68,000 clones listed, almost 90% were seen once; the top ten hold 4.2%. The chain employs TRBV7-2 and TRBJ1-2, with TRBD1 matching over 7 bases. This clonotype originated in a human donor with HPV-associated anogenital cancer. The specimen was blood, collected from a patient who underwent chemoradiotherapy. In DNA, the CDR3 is TGTGCCAGCAGCTCCGGACAGGCAAATAGCTATGGCTACACCTTC. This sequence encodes CASSSGQANSYGYTF.